This is a list of T cell receptor beta chains from one sample in a study of shared clonotypes between healthy human individuals. Sequencing was performed with immunoSEQ multiplex PCR; in TCRdb, only in-frame clones are kept and a portion is missing. The sample carries hundreds of thousands of clones, around four fifths recorded once. Material: memory CD4+ T cells sorted from blood. These receptors were obtained from a woman aged 30 to 39 in good health. Each CDR3 is given with its conserved first and last residue. D genes are given only for firm matches. Rows give clone size only sometimes, using once, few, many, or a class for an expanded clone.

NA	NA	TRBV27	TRBJ1-1	TGTGCCAGCAGTTCGGCCTTGAACACTGAAGCTTTCTTT	CASSSALNTEAFF
TRBD2	NA	TRBV4-1	TRBJ2-7	TGCGCCAGCAGCCTGACTAGCCGCTACGAGCAGTACTTC	CASSLTSRYEQYF
NA	few	TRBV5-1	TRBJ1-5	TGCGCCAGCAGCTTGGAGGGCGGACCAAATAGCAATCAGCCCCAGCATTTT	CASSLEGGPNSNQPQHF
TRBD2	NA	TRBV5-4	TRBJ2-3	TGTGCCAGCATCCCGACGGGAGGATCCACAGATACGCAGTATTTT	CASIPTGGSTDTQYF
NA	NA	TRBV27	TRBJ2-6	TGTGCCAGCAGTTTACAGGTCTCTGGGGCCAACGTCCTGACTTTC	CASSLQVSGANVLTF
NA	NA	TRBV10-3	TRBJ1-1	TGTGCCATCAGTGAGCTAGAACAAACTGAAGCTTTCTTT	CAISELEQTEAFF
TRBD1	NA	TRBV5-1	TRBJ2-1	TGCGCCAGCAGGCAGGGGGTCTACAATGAGCAGTTCTTC	CASRQGVYNEQFF
NA	NA	TRBV28	TRBJ2-3	TGTGCCAGCAAAAAGGCGGCAGATACGCAGTATTTT	CASKKAADTQYF
NA	many	TRBV7-8	TRBJ2-7	TGTGCCAGCAGCTTAGTGGGGGGCCCCTACGAGCAGTACTTC	CASSLVGGPYEQYF
TRBD2	NA	TRBV9	TRBJ2-7	TGTGCCAGCAGCGAGGGGACTAGCGCGCTCTACGAGCAGTACTTC	CASSEGTSALYEQYF
NA	few	TRBV11-2	TRBJ2-3	TGTGCCAGCAGCTTGAGAAGCGGGCGCGAGCAGGGTACGCAGTATTTT	CASSLRSGREQGTQYF